The sequence of this T cell receptor beta chain was determined in a study of blood T cells in healthy people across ages (dated by TCRdb to the mid-2010s). For the wider study: In model experiments, template switching captured about one uniquely barcoded TCR beta cDNA molecule for every two T cells. Using deep sequencing normalized with unique cDNA molecular identifiers, the study measured how TCR beta repertoire diversity changes with age. Four age groups were formed from the donors: young (average approximately 17 years), middle-aged (approximately 39), aged (62) and long-lived (less than 85). To avoid experimental bias, donors of different ages were distributed randomly across sequencing lanes. Using the same blood draw, the study looked at two additional independent replicas of 1 million unique cDNA reads for two donors, one aged 18 to 29 and the other aged 80 or older. The paper as a whole reports these results and caveats: Estimates of total diversity based on one million sequenced T cells were considered lower bounds and underestimates. Conclusive comparison of naive and antigen-experienced compartments was prevented by the profiling of bulk unsorted PBMCs. Compared with the aged group, more naive CD4+ T cells, fewer expanded clones and increased TCR diversity were shown by the long-lived group, suggesting age selection. As age increased, observed TCR beta diversity per million T cells dropped in a roughly linear way, and a significant reduction was already evident by age roughly 40. The CMV infection status of donors was not known, potentially confounding age-related changes in expanded clonotypes. There was a strong correlation between observed TCR beta diversity and the percentage of naive T cells measured by flow cytometry.

According to the germline V gene, CDR1 reads SGHRS and CDR2 reads YFSETQ. The CDR3, cysteine through phenylalanine, is 16 amino acids long. Of the read, only the CDR3 DNA is kept; its 48 bases are in frame from base 1. Deletion took 3 bases off V and 2 bases off J, with a span of 15 bases between the germline ends. The donors were some 36 Caucasian individuals from Russia, aged about 6 to 100 years, who were systemically healthy. Each donor gave about 10 milliliters of peripheral blood, drawn into EDTA-treated Vacutainer tubes. Ficoll-Paque density-gradient centrifugation was used to isolate PBMCs, with at least 6.5 million obtained per sample. Total RNA, at least 5 micrograms per sample, was extracted from PBMCs with Trizol reagent. For every donor, an aliquot of PBMCs went through flow cytometry to measure the percentages of naive CD45RAhigh/CD27high T cells. The library was built by means of 5' RACE. A second PCR of about 7 to 12 cycles was run with a J-beta primer mix and a sample-barcoded 5' primer. A unique molecular identifier was introduced onto each TCR beta cDNA molecule by a template-switch 5' adaptor carrying 12 random nucleotides. At least 2.5 million CDR3-containing paired-end reads were obtained from each sample. First-strand cDNA synthesis was performed from all RNA using the Mint cDNA synthesis kit, with priming by a TRBC-specific oligonucleotide. After uracil-DNA glycosylase treatment, a first 18-cycle PCR used universal primers M1SS and BC2_uni_R on all cDNA. In the authors' own workflow: For normalization, 1 million high-quality reads, each with a distinct molecular identifier, were randomly selected from each sample. Reads with shared molecular identifiers were discarded instead of being binned into consensus sequences. MiTCR, set to a Q25 quality threshold and the strictest error-elimination algorithm, was used for CDR3 identification, clonotype clustering and error correction. Lower-bound total TCR beta diversity was estimated with a nonparametric unseen species model using Euler transformation. Through fastp at Q25 and MiXCR, TCRdb rebuilt clones from the public reads, retaining in-frame beta chains. Every distinct CDR3 protein forms one entry, paired with its most common genes and DNA. TCRdb, not the authors, supplied the V and J calls. Present in this sample are roughly 1.9 million distinct CDR3 sequences, about two fifths of which were seen just once. Of the sample, roughly 23% falls within the top ten clones.

This clonotype appeared many times. Its antigen is not yet known. No much larger clonotype is one base removed from it; base qualities were not supplied. The sample consisted of blood. In this chain, TRBV5-1 is recombined with TRBJ1-5, with no confidently assigned D gene. The sequence was obtained from a human donor in good health. The CDR3 region has the sequence CASSSDGLGGNQPQHF. In nucleotide form, the sequence is TGCGCCAGCAGCTCGGACGGGCTCGGGGGCAATCAGCCCCAGCATTTT. The full variable domain, completed from the reference TRBV5-1 and TRBJ1-5 proteins outside the CDR3, reads KAGVTQTPRYLIKTRGQQVTLSCSPISGHRSVSWYQQTPGQGLQFLFEYFSETQRNKGNFPGRFSGRQFSNSRSEMNVSTLELGDSALYLCASSSDGLGGNQPQHFGDGTRLSIL.